The 6 T cell receptor beta chains below were found in one sample sequenced in a study of T cell responses to AZD1222 COVID-19 vaccine. Clones were sequenced by immunoSEQ multiplex PCR, and TCRdb holds only the in-frame ones, with some missing. The table records 120,000 or so clones, 70% to 90% of them present only once. The sequencing used peripheral blood, collected on day 0 of AZD1222 vaccination. Receptors originate from an adult in good health.

V and J are TRBV18 and TRBJ1-3; 9 bases align to TRBD1. Trimming took 5 bases from V and 8 from J; bases not matched to a gene: 4. The CDR3 spans 13 residues. Germline loops: CDR1 KGHSH, CDR2 LQKENI. The CDR3 sequence is CASSSDRGDTIYF. The CDR3 DNA reads as TGTGCCAGCTCATCCGACAGGGGGGACACCATATATTTT.

This rearrangement joins TRBV30 to TRBJ1-2; D not resolved. The V gene lost 1 base and the J gene lost 5 bases, with 8 bases spanning the gap. The CDR3 runs 12 residues. CDR1 is GTSNPN, CDR2 SVGIG, per germline (reference sequence). In DNA form, the CDR3 reads TGTGCCTGGAGTGGGGGTCTTTATGGCTACACCTTC. Translated, it gives CAWSGGLYGYTF.

This clone was seen a single time. The chain recombines TRBV6-5 with TRBJ1-2; no clear D gene. V shed 4 bases and J shed 4 bases, with 10 bases lying between them. This CDR3 comprises 13 residues. CDR1 is MNHEY and CDR2 is SVGAGI in the germline V gene. The CDR3 loop is CASSSLGRYGYTF. Written as DNA, the CDR3 is TGTGCCAGCAGTTCCCTGGGCCGCTATGGCTACACCTTC.

This chain uses TRBV19 with TRBJ2-1, with 9 bases matching TRBD2. Germline V gene sequence: CDR1 LNHDA, CDR2 SQIVND (reference sequence). The trim removed 8 bases at V and 10 bases at J, leaving 9 bases unmatched. CDR3 size: 13 residues. CDR3 nucleotide sequence: TGTGCCAGTTCTGCGGGAGGGCCTAGCGAGCAGTTCTTC. As protein: CASSAGGPSEQFF.

The V gene is TRBV5-1, the J gene TRBJ1-1; possibly TRBD1 for D (6 bases). CDR1 SGHRS and CDR2 YFSETQ come from the germline V gene. This CDR3 spans 15 amino acids. Deletions cut 5 bases from V and 1 base from J, with 15 bases between. The CDR3 DNA sequence: TGCGCCAGCAGATTAGATCAGGGGAGGAACACTGAAGCTTTCTTT. Translated, it gives CASRLDQGRNTEAFF.

The chain recombines TRBV6-2 or TRBV6-3 with TRBJ1-3, with a possible D match to TRBD1 (5 bases). The V gene lost 5 bases and the J gene lost 2 bases, with 10 bases spanning the gap. CDR3 size: 14 residues. Germline CDR1 is MNHEY and CDR2 is SVGEGT. The CDR3 sequence: CASSPWGPGNTIYF. The CDR3 DNA is TGTGCCAGCAGTCCCTGGGGACCTGGAAACACCATATATTTT.